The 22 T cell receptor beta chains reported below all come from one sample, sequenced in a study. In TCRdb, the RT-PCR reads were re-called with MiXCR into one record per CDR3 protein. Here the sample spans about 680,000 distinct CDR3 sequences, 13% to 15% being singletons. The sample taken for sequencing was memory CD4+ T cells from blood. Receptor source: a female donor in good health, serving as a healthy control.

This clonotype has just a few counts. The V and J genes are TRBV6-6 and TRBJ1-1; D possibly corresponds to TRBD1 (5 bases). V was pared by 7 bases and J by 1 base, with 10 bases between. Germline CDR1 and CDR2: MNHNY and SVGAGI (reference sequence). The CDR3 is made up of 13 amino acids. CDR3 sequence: CASNSRGNTEAFF. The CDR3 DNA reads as TGTGCCAGCAATTCGAGGGGGAACACTGAAGCTTTCTTT.

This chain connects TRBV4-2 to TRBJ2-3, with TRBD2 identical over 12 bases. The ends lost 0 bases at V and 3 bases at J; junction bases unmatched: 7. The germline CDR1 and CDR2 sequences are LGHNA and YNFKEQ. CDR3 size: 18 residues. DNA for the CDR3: TGTGCCAGCAGCCAAGAGGCCCCCGGACTAGCGGGGACAGATACGCAGTATTTT. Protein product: CASSQEAPGLAGTDTQYF.

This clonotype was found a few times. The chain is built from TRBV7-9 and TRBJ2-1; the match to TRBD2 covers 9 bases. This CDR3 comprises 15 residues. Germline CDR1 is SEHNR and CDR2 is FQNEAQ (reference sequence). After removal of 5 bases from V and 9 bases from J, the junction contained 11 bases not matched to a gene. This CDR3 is CASSVIAGELVEQFF. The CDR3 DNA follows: TGTGCCAGCAGCGTAATAGCGGGAGAGTTGGTTGAGCAGTTCTTC.

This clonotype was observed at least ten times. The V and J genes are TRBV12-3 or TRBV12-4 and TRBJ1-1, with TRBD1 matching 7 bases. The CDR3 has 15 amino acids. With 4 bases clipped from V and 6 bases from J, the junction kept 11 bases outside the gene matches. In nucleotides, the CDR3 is TGTGCCAGCAGTTCAGGACGACAGGGTGGCCCTGAAGCTTTCTTT. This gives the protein CASSSGRQGGPEAFF.

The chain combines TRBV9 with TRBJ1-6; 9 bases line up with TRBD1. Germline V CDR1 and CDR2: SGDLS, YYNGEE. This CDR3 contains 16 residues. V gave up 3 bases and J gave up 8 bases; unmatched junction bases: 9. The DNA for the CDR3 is TGTGCCAGCAGCGCCCAACAGGGGGCCTTATATTCACCCCTCCACTTT. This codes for CASSAQQGALYSPLHF.

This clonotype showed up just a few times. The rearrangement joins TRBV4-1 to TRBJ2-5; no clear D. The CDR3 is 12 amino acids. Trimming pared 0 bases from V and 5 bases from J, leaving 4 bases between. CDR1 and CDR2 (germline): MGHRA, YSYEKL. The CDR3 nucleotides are TGCGCCAGCAGCCAAGATATCGAGACCCAGTACTTC. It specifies CASSQDIETQYF.

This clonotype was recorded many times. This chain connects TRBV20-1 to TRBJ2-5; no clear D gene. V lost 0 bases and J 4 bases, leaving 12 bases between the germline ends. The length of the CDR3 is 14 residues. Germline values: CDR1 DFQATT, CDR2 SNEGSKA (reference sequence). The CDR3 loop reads CSARDRKGSETQYF. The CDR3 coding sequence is TGCAGTGCTAGAGATCGGAAGGGCTCAGAGACCCAGTACTTC.

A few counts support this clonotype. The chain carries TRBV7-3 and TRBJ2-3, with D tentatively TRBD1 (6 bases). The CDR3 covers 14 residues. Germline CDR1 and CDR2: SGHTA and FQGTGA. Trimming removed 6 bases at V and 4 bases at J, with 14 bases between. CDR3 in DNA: TGTGCCAGCAGTTACAGGGTTAGGGCAGATACGCAGTATTTT. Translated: CASSYRVRADTQYF.

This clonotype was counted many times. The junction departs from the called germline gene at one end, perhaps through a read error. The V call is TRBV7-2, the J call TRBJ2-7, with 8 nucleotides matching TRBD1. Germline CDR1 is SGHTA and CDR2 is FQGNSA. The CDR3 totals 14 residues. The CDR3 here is CASNLPGQVDEQYF. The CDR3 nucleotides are TGTGCCAGCAACTTACCGGGACAGGTGGACGAGCAGTACTTC.

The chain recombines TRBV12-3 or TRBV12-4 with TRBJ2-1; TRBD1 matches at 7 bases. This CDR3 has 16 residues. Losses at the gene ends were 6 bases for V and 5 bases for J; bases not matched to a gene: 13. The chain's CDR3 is CASSPGHGTVNNEQFF. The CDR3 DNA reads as TGTGCCAGCAGCCCGGGCCACGGGACAGTTAACAATGAGCAGTTCTTC.

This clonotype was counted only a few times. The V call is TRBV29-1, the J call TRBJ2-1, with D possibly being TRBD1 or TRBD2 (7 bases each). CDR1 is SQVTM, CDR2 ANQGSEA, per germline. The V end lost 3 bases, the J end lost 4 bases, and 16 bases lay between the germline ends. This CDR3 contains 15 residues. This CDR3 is CSVEAGGGQYNEQFF. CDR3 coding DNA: TGCAGCGTTGAGGCAGGGGGGGGACAATACAATGAGCAGTTCTTC.

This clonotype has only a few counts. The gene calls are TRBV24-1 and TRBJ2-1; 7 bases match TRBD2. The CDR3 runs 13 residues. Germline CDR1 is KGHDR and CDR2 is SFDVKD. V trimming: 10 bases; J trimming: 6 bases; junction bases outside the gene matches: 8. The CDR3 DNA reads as TGTGCCACAGAAGCGGGGTTATCCAATGAGCAGTTCTTC. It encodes CATEAGLSNEQFF.

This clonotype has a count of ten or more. The CDR3 here is CASSFMGQGTEAFF. The CDR3 bases are TGCGCCAGCAGCTTTATGGGGCAAGGCACTGAAGCTTTCTTT. The rearrangement joins TRBV5-1 to TRBJ1-1; a weak D match, TRBD1 (5 bases). CDR3 size: 14 residues. The V end was cut by 2 bases, the J end by 4 bases, with 12 bases between. Germline lookup yields CDR1 SGHRS and CDR2 YFSETQ. Based on the CDR3 plus reference TRBV5-1 and TRBJ1-1, the full variable domain is KAGVTQTPRYLIKTRGQQVTLSCSPISGHRSVSWYQQTPGQGLQFLFEYFSETQRNKGNFPGRFSGRQFSNSRSEMNVSTLELGDSALYLCASSFMGQGTEAFFGQGTRLTVV.

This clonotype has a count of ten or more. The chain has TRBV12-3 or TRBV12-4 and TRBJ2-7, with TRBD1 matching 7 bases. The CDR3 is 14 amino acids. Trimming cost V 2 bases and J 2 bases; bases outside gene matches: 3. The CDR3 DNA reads TGTGCCAGCAGTTTACCAGGGACAGCCTACGAGCAGTACTTC. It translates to CASSLPGTAYEQYF.

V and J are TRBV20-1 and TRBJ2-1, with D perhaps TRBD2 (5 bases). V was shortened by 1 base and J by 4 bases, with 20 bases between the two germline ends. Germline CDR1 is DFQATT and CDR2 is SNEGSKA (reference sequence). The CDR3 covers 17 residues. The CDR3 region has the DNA TGCAGTGCTAGAGTTTTTAGCGCTAGAGCCATTTACAATGAGCAGTTCTTC. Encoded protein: CSARVFSARAIYNEQFF.

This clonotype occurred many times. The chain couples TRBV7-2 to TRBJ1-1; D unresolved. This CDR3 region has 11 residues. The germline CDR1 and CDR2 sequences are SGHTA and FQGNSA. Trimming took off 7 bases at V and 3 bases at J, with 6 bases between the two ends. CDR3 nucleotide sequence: TGTGCCAGCACGGGTTACACTGAAGCTTTCTTT. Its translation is CASTGYTEAFF.

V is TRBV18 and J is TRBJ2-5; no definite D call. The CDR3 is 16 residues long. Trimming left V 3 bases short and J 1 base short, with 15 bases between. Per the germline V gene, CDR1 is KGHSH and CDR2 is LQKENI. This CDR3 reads CASSPQMTSAQETQYF. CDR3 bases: TGTGCCAGCTCACCTCAAATGACAAGCGCCCAAGAGACCCAGTACTTC.

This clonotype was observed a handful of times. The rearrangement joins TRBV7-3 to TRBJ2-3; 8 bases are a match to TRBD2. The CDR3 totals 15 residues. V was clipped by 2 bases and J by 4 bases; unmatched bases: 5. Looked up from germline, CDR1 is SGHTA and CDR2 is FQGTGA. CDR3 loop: CASSLLPSGPDTQYF. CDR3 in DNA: TGTGCCAGCAGCTTACTCCCTAGCGGGCCAGATACGCAGTATTTT.

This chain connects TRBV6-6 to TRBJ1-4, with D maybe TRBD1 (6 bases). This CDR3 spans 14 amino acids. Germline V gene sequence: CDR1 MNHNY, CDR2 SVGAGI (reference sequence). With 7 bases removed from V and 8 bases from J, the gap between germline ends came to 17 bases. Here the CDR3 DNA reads TGTGCCAGCATGAAGGACAGATTGTTAGAAAAACTGTTTTTT. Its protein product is CASMKDRLLEKLFF.

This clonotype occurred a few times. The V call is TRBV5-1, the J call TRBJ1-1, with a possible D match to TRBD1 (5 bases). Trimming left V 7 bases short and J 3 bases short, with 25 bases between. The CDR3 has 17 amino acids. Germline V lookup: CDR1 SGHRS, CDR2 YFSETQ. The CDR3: CASRKQAIGTSDTEAFF. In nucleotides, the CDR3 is TGCGCCAGCCGAAAACAGGCGATTGGTACCAGCGACACTGAAGCTTTCTTT.

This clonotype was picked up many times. The CDR3 spells CASSSQWTGGQETQYF. As DNA, the CDR3 is TGTGCCAGCAGTTCTCAATGGACAGGGGGCCAAGAGACCCAGTACTTC. This sequence joins TRBV6-6 and TRBJ2-5; the match to TRBD1 covers 10 bases. CDR1 and CDR2 (germline): MNHNY, SVGAGI (reference sequence). V lost 4 bases and J lost 1; bases outside the gene matches: 6. The CDR3 totals 16 residues.

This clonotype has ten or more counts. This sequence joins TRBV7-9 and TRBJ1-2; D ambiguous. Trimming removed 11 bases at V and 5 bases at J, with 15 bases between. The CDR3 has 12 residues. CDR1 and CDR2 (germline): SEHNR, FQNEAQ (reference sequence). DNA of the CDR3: TGTGCCGACGGGGAGACGAGTTATGGCTACACCTTC. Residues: CADGETSYGYTF. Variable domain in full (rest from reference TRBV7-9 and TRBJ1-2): DTGVSQNPRHKITKRGQNVTFRCDPISEHNRLYWYRQTLGQGPEFLTYFQNEAQLEKSRLLSDRFSAERPKGSFSTLEIQRTEQGDSAMYLCADGETSYGYTFGSGTRLTVV.